Following are 24 T cell receptor beta chains from one sample sequenced in a study of blood T cells in healthy people across ages. A J-beta primer mix and a sample-barcoded 5' primer were used in a second PCR of roughly 6 to 12 cycles. One entry per CDR3 protein, called by TCRdb with MiXCR from the 5' RACE reads. The table records around 1.5 million distinct CDR3 sequences, about 32% of them present only once. Sequencing used blood. These receptors were collected from a woman aged 25-40 years in good health.

The chain recombines TRBV5-1 with TRBJ2-5; D gene unclear. The germline V gene encodes CDR1 SGHRS and CDR2 YFSETQ. The CDR3 consists of 14 residues. The V end was cut by 0 bases, the J end by 1 base, with 7 bases between. CDR3 in DNA: TGCGCCAGCAGCTTGGTACCAGCCCAAGAGACCCAGTACTTC. It specifies CASSLVPAQETQYF.

This clonotype has just a few counts. The chain employs TRBV10-1 and TRBJ2-5; TRBD2 might be the D (6 bases). Trimming removed 3 bases at V and 5 bases at J, with 16 bases between. The CDR3 covers 15 residues. Germline CDR1 WNHNN, CDR2 SYGVQD (reference sequence). DNA of the CDR3: TGCGCCAGCAGTGATTTGACTAGGTGCGGTGAGACCCAGTACTTC. Translated: CASSDLTRCGETQYF.

This clonotype was detected a few times. The chain employs TRBV7-2 and TRBJ2-2; TRBD1 aligns across 7 bases. In germline, CDR1 is SGHTA, CDR2 FQGNSA. There are 15 residues in the CDR3. Trimming cost V 1 base and J 5 bases; bases outside gene matches: 4. CDR3 in amino acids: CASSLGGTVTGELFF. CDR3 nucleotides: TGTGCCAGCAGCTTAGGGGGGACAGTAACCGGGGAGCTGTTTTTT. The variable domain in full, completed from reference TRBV7-2 and TRBJ2-2, reads GAGVSQSPSNKVTEKGKDVELRCDPISGHTALYWYRQSLGQGLEFLIYFQGNSAPDKSGLPSDRFSAERTGGSVSTLTIQRTQQEDSAVYLCASSLGGTVTGELFFGEGSRLTVL.

This clonotype was found many times. The chain employs TRBV18 and TRBJ2-7; D tentatively fits TRBD1 or TRBD2 (5 bases each). Germline-derived CDR1 and CDR2 are KGHSH and LQKENI. The CDR3 is 14 amino acids. Trimming removed 4 bases at V and 2 bases at J, with 12 bases between. The CDR3 sequence: CASSREGIAYEQYF. As DNA, the CDR3 is TGTGCCAGCTCACGCGAGGGGATCGCCTACGAGCAGTACTTC.

The sample holds many counts of this clonotype. The genes are TRBV20-1 and TRBJ1-4; no reliable D call. CDR1 is DFQATT and CDR2 is SNEGSKA in the germline V gene (reference sequence). The CDR3 contains 15 residues. The V and J ends lost 0 bases and 0 bases respectively, with 8 bases between them. DNA of the CDR3: TGCAGTGCTAGAGACCCTGGGACAACTAATGAAAAACTGTTTTTT. As protein: CSARDPGTTNEKLFF.

This clonotype has a handful of counts. The rearrangement links TRBV7-9 to TRBJ2-7; 11 positions agree with TRBD2. CDR1 and CDR2 (germline): SEHNR, FQNEAQ (reference sequence). The trim removed 9 bases at V and 2 bases at J, leaving 15 bases unmatched. The CDR3 covers 17 residues. This CDR3 reads CARDGRSSGGFPYEQYF. The CDR3 DNA reads as TGTGCCAGAGACGGGAGATCTAGCGGGGGGTTCCCCTACGAGCAGTACTTC.

Worth noting for this clonotype: The junction does not match germline at one end; this may be a read error. The chain links TRBV5-5 to TRBJ2-7; D possibly matches TRBD1 or TRBD2 (6 bases each). The CDR3 contains 14 residues. Germline V CDR1 and CDR2: SGHKS, YYEKEE (reference sequence). DNA of the CDR3: TGTGCCAGCAGCGCCGTCGGGGGCAGCTACGGGCAGTACTTC. Amino acids: CASSAVGGSYGQYF.

This clonotype was picked up a small number of times. V is TRBV29-1 and J is TRBJ2-3; maybe TRBD1 (6 bases). Germline V lookup: CDR1 SQVTM, CDR2 ANQGSEA. The CDR3 has 13 amino acids. Trimming stripped 6 bases from V and 7 bases from J, with 17 bases between. CDR3 loop: CSVESGGVYTQYF. The CDR3 DNA sequence: TGCAGCGTAGAAAGTGGGGGCGTGTATACGCAGTATTTT.

Ten or more counts support this clonotype. The chain carries TRBV5-1 and TRBJ2-6; D uncertain. Germline V gene sequence: CDR1 SGHRS, CDR2 YFSETQ. V lost 5 bases and J 0 bases, leaving 9 bases between the germline ends. The CDR3 totals 15 residues. The CDR3 coding sequence is TGCGCCAGCAGTTTAACCAGCTCTGGGGCCAACGTCCTGACTTTC. Translated, it gives CASSLTSSGANVLTF.

The chain links TRBV7-9 to TRBJ2-5; TRBD2 aligns across 10 bases. This CDR3 has 12 amino acids. V shed 8 bases and J 11 bases; nucleotides not matched to a gene: 8. CDR1 SEHNR and CDR2 FQNEAQ come from the germline V gene (reference sequence). The CDR3: CASGGTSAEQYF. CDR3 DNA sequence: TGTGCCAGCGGCGGGACTAGCGCTGAGCAGTACTTC.

V and J are TRBV2 and TRBJ1-5; D uncertain. CDR1 and CDR2 (germline): SNHLY, FYNNEI. Deletions cut 6 bases from V and 5 bases from J, with 14 bases between. This CDR3 has 14 amino acids. As DNA, the CDR3 is TGTGCCAGCAGCGAGATGTCTGTCGATCAGCCCCAGCATTTT. Translated, it gives CASSEMSVDQPQHF.

This clonotype was found a few times. This sequence joins TRBV6-1 and TRBJ2-3, with 12 bases identical to TRBD2. Germline V gene data show CDR1 as MNHNS and CDR2 as SASEGT. Trimming took 5 bases from V and 0 from J; bases not matched to a gene: 3. There are 16 residues in the CDR3. The CDR3 loop is CASSKLAGGSTDTQYF. CDR3 bases: TGTGCCAGCAGTAAACTAGCGGGGGGCAGCACAGATACGCAGTATTTT.

The genes are TRBV5-1 and TRBJ2-7, with D tentatively TRBD1 or TRBD2 (5 bases each). V was pared by 4 bases and J by 5 bases, with 16 bases between. The germline V gene has CDR1 SGHRS and CDR2 YFSETQ. This CDR3 spans 14 amino acids. The CDR3 DNA is TGCGCCAGCAGCCCCGGGTCGGTGGGGGACGAGCAGTACTTC. This sequence encodes CASSPGSVGDEQYF.

The V and J genes are TRBV7-2 and TRBJ2-5, with D maybe TRBD1 (6 bases). Germline CDR1 SGHTA, CDR2 FQGNSA. The CDR3 totals 16 residues. Trimming cost V 5 bases and J 0 bases, with 16 bases left between them. The DNA for the CDR3 is TGTGCCAGCAGCCGAGGACAGCTAAAGTACCAAGAGACCCAGTACTTC. This codes for CASSRGQLKYQETQYF. Full variable domain (outside the CDR3, taken from reference TRBV7-2 and TRBJ2-5): GAGVSQSPSNKVTEKGKDVELRCDPISGHTALYWYRQSLGQGLEFLIYFQGNSAPDKSGLPSDRFSAERTGGSVSTLTIQRTQQEDSAVYLCASSRGQLKYQETQYFGPGTRLLVL.

V and J are TRBV3-1 and TRBJ2-2; D not certain. The V end was cut by 8 bases, the J end by 4 bases, with 17 bases between. This CDR3 is built from 15 residues. From germline, CDR1 is LGHDT and CDR2 YNNKEL (reference sequence). The CDR3 nucleotides are TGTGCCAGCGTCCCCGGAGACCTGGGCACCGGGGAGCTGTTTTTT. As protein: CASVPGDLGTGELFF.

In the case of this clonotype: This may stem from a read error, because a much larger clone lies one nucleotide away. The chain couples TRBV29-1 to TRBJ2-1; D remains ambiguous. Germline V gene sequence: CDR1 SQVTM, CDR2 ANQGSEA. The CDR3 covers 11 residues. CDR3 nucleotide sequence: TGCAGCACCCAGGAATACAATGGGCAGTTCTTC. It is translated as CSTQEYNGQFF.

The V and J genes are TRBV3-1 and TRBJ1-2, with D possibly being TRBD1 (6 bases). Trimming took 0 bases from V and 2 from J, leaving 16 bases between them. CDR3 length equals 17 residues. Germline loops: CDR1 LGHDT, CDR2 YNNKEL (reference sequence). CDR3: CASSQERGRGGNYGYTF. The CDR3 DNA follows: TGTGCCAGCAGCCAAGAAAGGGGCAGGGGTGGAAACTATGGCTACACCTTC.

The chain joins TRBV7-9 to TRBJ2-1, with 11 bases fitting TRBD2. The CDR3 is 16 amino acids. The V segment lost 8 bases and the J segment 0 bases; nucleotides outside the gene matches: 6. Germline CDR1 SEHNR, CDR2 FQNEAQ (reference sequence). Here the CDR3 reads CASCPTSGSSYNEQFF. CDR3 in DNA: TGTGCCAGCTGCCCTACTAGCGGGAGCTCCTACAATGAGCAGTTCTTC.

This clonotype was seen more than once but under ten times. J is TRBJ1-2 and V is TRBV10-3; 7 bases are a match to TRBD1. The J segment lost 7 bases and the V segment lost 3 bases, leaving 8 bases of the junction unmatched. The CDR3 spans 14 residues. The germline V gene encodes CDR1 ENHRY and CDR2 SYGVKD. CDR3 amino acids: CAISELQGLSGYTF. CDR3 nucleotides: TGTGCCATCAGTGAACTACAGGGGTTGAGTGGCTACACCTTC.

This clonotype occurred a few times. The chain carries TRBV28 and TRBJ2-1; 8 bases match TRBD1. The germline V gene has CDR1 MDHEN and CDR2 SYDVKM. The CDR3 consists of 17 residues. V gave up 6 bases and J gave up 1 base; unmatched junction bases: 11. CDR3 sequence: CASSPAPWDRSYNEQFF. The CDR3 DNA sequence: TGTGCCAGCAGCCCCGCCCCATGGGACAGGTCCTACAATGAGCAGTTCTTC.

This chain connects TRBV7-9 to TRBJ2-3; possibly TRBD1 for D (6 bases). Germline V gene lookup returns CDR1 SEHNR and CDR2 FQNEAQ (reference sequence). V gave up 2 bases and J gave up 5 bases, with 23 bases separating them. There are 18 residues in the CDR3. CDR3 DNA: TGTGCCAGCAGCTTATCGCGACAGTCCCTTGGGGGCATAGATACGCAGTATTTT. Residues: CASSLSRQSLGGIDTQYF. The whole variable domain, remainder taken from reference TRBV7-9 and TRBJ2-3, is DTGVSQNPRHKITKRGQNVTFRCDPISEHNRLYWYRQTLGQGPEFLTYFQNEAQLEKSRLLSDRFSAERPKGSFSTLEIQRTEQGDSAMYLCASSLSRQSLGGIDTQYFGPGTRLTVL.

The J gene is TRBJ2-7, the V gene TRBV6-5, with a possible D match to TRBD1 (6 bases). The CDR3 totals 15 residues. Germline CDR1 MNHEY, CDR2 SVGAGI. V lost 6 bases to trimming and J lost 2 bases, with 17 bases between them. The CDR3 reads CASRPFQTGAYEQYF. In DNA, the CDR3 is TGTGCCAGCAGACCTTTCCAGACAGGAGCCTACGAGCAGTACTTC.

This chain uses TRBV19 with TRBJ2-7; maybe TRBD1 (7 bases). This CDR3 has 17 residues. V lost 3 bases and J lost 7, with 25 bases in between. Per germline, CDR1 LNHDA and CDR2 SQIVND (reference sequence). For the CDR3, the DNA is TGTGCCAGTAGTATGCGTATGGGTCAGGGGGGATCGTCAGAGCAGTACTTC. It codes for CASSMRMGQGGSSEQYF.

V usage is TRBV27 and J usage is TRBJ2-5; 7 bases are a match to TRBD1. CDR3 length equals 15 residues. V shed 2 bases and J 2 bases; nucleotides not matched to a gene: 5. In germline, CDR1 is MNHEY, CDR2 SMNVEV (reference sequence). The DNA of the CDR3 is TGTGCCAGCAGTTTAAACCCGACAGGGCAAGAGACCCAGTACTTC. Translating it yields CASSLNPTGQETQYF.